Below, one T cell receptor beta chain is given with its context. The CDR3 is 13 residues long. CDR1 is SNHLY and CDR2 is FYNNEI in the germline V gene. Trimming left V 5 bases short and J 5 bases short, with 10 bases between. The record originates from a study of T cell changes during pregnancy in multiple sclerosis. Measured with immunoSEQ multiplex PCR; TCRdb has only the in-frame clones, and not every one. The sample has tens of thousands of clones; 90% to 95% are singletons. Specimen: CD4+ T cells from peripheral blood mononuclear cells, collected before pregnancy. The receptor comes from a female donor with multiple sclerosis, enrolled in a pregnancy study. The chain uses TRBV2 and TRBJ2-1, with a tentative D call TRBD1 (5 bases). The CDR3 coding sequence is TGTGCCAGCAGTTGGGGCAGGGACAATGAGCAGTTCTTC. This gives the protein CASSWGRDNEQFF.